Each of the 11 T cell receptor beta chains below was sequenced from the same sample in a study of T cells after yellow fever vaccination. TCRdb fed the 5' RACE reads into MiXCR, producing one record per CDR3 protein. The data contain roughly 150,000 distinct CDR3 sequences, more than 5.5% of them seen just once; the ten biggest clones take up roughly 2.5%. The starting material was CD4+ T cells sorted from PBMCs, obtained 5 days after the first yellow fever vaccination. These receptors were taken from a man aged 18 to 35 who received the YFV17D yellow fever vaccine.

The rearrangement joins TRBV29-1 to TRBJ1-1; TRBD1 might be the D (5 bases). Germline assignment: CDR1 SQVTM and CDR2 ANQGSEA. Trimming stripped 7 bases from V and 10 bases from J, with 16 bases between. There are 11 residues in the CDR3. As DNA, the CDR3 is TGCAGCGGCTCATCTGGCGGGGGAGCTTTCTTT. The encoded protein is CSGSSGGGAFF.

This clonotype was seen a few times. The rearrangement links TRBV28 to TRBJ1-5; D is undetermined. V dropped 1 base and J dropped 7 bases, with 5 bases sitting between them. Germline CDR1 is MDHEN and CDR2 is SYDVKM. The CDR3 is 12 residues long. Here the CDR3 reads CASSLSWQPQHF. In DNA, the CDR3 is TGTGCCAGCAGTTTATCCTGGCAGCCCCAGCATTTT.

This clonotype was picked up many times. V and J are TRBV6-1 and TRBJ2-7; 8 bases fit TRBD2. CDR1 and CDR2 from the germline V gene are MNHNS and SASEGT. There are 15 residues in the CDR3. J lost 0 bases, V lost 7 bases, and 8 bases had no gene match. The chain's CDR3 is CASTPGGAFSYEQYV. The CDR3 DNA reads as TGTGCCAGCACCCCCGGGGGGGCGTTCTCCTACGAGCAGTACGTC.

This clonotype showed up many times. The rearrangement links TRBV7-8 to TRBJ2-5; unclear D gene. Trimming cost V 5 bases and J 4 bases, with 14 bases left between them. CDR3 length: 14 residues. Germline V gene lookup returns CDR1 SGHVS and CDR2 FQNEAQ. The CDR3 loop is CASSLSSIAETQYF. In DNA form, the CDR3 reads TGTGCCAGCAGCCTATCCTCAATAGCAGAGACCCAGTACTTC.

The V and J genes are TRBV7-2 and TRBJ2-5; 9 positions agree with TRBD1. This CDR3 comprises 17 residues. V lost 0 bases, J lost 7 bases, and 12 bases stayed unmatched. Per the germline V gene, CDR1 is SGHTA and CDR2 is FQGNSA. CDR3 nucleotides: TGTGCCAGCAGCTTAGCAAGTGGGACAGGGATGCTCACGACCCAGTACTTC. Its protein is CASSLASGTGMLTTQYF. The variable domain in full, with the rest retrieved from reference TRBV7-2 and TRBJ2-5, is GAGVSQSPSNKVTEKGKDVELRCDPISGHTALYWYRQSLGQGLEFLIYFQGNSAPDKSGLPSDRFSAERTGGSVSTLTIQRTQQEDSAVYLCASSLASGTGMLTTQYFGPGTRLLVL.

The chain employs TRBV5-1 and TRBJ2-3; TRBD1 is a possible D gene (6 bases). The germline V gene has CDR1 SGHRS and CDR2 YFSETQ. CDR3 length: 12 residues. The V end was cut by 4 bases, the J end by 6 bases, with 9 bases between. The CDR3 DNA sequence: TGCGCCAGCAGCCAGAGGGGGGATACGCAGTATTTT. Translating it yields CASSQRGDTQYF. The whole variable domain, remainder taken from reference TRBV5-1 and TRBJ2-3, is KAGVTQTPRYLIKTRGQQVTLSCSPISGHRSVSWYQQTPGQGLQFLFEYFSETQRNKGNFPGRFSGRQFSNSRSEMNVSTLELGDSALYLCASSQRGDTQYFGPGTRLTVL.

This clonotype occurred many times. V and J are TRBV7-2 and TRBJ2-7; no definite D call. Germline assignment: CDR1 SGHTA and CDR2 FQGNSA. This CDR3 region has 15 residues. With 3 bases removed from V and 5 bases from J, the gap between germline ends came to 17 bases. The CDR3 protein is CASSLSPGLTHEQYV. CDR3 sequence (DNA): TGTGCCAGCAGCTTGAGCCCAGGCTTAACCCACGAGCAGTACGTC.

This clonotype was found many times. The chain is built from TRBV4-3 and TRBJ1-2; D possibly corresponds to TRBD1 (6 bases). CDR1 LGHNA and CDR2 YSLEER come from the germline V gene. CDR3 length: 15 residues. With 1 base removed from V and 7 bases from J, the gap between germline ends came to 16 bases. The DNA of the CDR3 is TGCGCCAGCAGCCAAGGGTGGTCCACAGGGAGTGGCTACACCTTC. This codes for CASSQGWSTGSGYTF.

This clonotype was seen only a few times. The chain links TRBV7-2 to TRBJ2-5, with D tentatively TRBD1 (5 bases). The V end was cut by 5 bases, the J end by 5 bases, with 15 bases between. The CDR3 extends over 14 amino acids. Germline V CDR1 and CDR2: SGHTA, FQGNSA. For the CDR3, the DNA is TGTGCCAGCAGCCCCCGCAGGGCTGGGGAGACCCAGTACTTC. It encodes CASSPRRAGETQYF.

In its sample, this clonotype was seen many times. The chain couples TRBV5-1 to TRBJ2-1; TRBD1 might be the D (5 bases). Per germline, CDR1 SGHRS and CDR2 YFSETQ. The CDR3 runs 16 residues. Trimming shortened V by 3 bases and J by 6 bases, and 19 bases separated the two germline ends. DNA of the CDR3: TGCGCCAGCAGCTCGGTGACAGTGGATTCCAGCAATGAGCAGTTCTTC. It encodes CASSSVTVDSSNEQFF.

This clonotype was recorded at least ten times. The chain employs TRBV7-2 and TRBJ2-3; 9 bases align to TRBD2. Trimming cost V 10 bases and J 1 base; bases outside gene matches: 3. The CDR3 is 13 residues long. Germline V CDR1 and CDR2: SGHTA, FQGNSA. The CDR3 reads CATERGGTDTQYF. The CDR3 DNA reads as TGTGCCACCGAGCGGGGGGGCACAGATACGCAGTATTTT.